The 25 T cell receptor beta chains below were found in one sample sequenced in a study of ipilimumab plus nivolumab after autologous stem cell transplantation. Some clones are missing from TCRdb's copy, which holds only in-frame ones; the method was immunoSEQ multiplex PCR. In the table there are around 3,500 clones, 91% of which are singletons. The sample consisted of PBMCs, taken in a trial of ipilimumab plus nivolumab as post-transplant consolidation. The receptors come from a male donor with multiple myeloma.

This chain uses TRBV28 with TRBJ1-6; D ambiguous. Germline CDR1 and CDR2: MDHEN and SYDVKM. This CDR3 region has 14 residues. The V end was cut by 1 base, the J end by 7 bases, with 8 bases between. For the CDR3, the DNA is TGTGCCAGCAGTTTATTCAGCGGGAATTCACCCCTCCACTTT. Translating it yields CASSLFSGNSPLHF.

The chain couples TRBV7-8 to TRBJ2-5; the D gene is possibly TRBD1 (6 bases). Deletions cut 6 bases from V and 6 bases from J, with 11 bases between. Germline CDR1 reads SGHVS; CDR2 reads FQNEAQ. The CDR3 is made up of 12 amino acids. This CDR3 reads CASRLTGQTQYF. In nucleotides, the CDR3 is TGTGCCAGCAGGCTCACAGGGCAGACCCAGTACTTC.

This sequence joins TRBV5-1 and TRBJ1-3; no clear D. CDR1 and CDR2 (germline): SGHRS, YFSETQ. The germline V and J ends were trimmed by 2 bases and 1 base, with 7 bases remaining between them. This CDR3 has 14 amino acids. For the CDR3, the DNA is TGCGCCAGCAGCTTCGGGCAATCTGGAAACACCATATATTTT. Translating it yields CASSFGQSGNTIYF.

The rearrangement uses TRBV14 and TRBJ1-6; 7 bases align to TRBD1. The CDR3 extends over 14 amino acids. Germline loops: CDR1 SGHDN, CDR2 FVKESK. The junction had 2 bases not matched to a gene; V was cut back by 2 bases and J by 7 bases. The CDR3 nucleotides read TGTGCCAGCAGCCAAAACAGGGGCAATTCACCCCTCCACTTT. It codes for CASSQNRGNSPLHF.

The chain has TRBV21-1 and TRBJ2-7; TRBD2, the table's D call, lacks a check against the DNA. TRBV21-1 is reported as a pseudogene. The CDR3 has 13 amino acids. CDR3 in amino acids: CASSKSSRNEQYF. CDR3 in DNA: TGTGCCAGCAGCAAAAGTTCTAGGAACGAGCAGTACTTC.

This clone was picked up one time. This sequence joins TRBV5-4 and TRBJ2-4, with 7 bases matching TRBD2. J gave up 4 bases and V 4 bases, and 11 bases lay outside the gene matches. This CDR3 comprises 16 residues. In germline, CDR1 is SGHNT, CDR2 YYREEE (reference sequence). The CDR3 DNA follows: TGTGCCAGCAGCGCCGGGACTACCCGAGGTAAAAACATTCAGTACTTC. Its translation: CASSAGTTRGKNIQYF.

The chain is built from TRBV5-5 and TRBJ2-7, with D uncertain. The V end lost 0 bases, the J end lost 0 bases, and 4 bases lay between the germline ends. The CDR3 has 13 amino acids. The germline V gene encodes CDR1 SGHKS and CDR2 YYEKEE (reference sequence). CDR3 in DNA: TGTGCCAGCAGCTTGGTCGTCTCCTACGAGCAGTACTTC. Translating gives CASSLVVSYEQYF.

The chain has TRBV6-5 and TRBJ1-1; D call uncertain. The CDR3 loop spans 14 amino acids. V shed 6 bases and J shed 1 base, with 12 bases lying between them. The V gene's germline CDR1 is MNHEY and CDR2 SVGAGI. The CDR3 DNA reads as TGTGCCAGCAGCCCCATGTGGGGGAACACTGAAGCTTTCTTT. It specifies CASSPMWGNTEAFF.

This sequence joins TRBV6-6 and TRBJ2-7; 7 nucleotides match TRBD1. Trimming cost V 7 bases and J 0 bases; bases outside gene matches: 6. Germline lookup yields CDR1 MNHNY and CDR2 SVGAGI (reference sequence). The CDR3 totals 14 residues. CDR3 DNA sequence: TGTGCCAGCAAAGAGACAGGGATCTCCTACGAGCAGTACTTC. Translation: CASKETGISYEQYF.

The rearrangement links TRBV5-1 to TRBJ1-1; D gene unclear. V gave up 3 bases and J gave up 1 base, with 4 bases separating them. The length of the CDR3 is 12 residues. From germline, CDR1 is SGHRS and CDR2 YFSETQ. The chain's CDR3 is CASSWGNTEAFF. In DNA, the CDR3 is TGCGCCAGCAGCTGGGGGAACACTGAAGCTTTCTTT.

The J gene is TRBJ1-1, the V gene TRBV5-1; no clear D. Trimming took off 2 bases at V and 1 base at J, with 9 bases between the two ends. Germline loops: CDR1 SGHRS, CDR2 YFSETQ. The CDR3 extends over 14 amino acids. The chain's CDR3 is CASSFYTPNTEAFF. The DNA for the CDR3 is TGCGCCAGCAGCTTTTACACCCCGAACACTGAAGCTTTCTTT.

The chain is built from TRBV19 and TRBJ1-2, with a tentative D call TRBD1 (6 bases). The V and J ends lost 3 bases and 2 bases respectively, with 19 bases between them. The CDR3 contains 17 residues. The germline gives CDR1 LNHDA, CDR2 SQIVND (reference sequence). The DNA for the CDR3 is TGTGCCAGTAGTATTGGGAACCGGGACAAAGGAAACTATGGCTACACCTTC. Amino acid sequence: CASSIGNRDKGNYGYTF.

CDR3 DNA sequence: TGTGCCAGCAGTTACGGTGGAACCGGGACTAGTGGTTTTCAGTTCTTC. Encoded protein: CASSYGGTGTSGFQFF. The gene calls are TRBV6-5 and TRBJ2-1; 8 bases map to TRBD2. The CDR3 covers 16 residues. Germline V gene data show CDR1 as MNHEY and CDR2 as SVGAGI. With 2 bases clipped from V and 13 bases from J, the junction kept 16 bases outside the gene matches.

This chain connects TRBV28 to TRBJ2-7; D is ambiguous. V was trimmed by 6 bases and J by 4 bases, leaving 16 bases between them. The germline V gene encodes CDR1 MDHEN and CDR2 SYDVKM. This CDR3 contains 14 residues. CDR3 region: CASRPDGRLYEQYF. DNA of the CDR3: TGTGCCAGCAGGCCGGACGGCCGTTTATACGAGCAGTACTTC.

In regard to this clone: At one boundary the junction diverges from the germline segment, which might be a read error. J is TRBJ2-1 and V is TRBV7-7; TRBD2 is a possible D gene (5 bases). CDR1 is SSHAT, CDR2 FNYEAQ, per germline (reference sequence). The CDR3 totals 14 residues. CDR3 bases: TGTGCTAGCAGCTTAAGCGGTACAAGGAATGAGCAGTTCTTC. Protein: CASSLSGTRNEQFF. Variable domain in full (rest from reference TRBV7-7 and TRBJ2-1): GAGVSQSPRYKVTKRGQDVTLRCDPISSHATLYWYQQALGQGPEFLTYFNYEAQPDKSGLPSDRFSAERPEGSISTLTIQRTEQRDSAMYRCASSLSGTRNEQFFGPGTRLTVL.

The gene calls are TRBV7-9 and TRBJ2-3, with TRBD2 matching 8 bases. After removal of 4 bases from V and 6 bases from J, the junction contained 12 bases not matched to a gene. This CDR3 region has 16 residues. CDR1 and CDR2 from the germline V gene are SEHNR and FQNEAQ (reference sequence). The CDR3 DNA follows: TGTGCCAGCAGCTCTAGCGGGCTTTCACTCTGGGATACGCAGTATTTT. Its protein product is CASSSSGLSLWDTQYF. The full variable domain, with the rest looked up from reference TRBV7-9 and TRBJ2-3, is DTGVSQNPRHKITKRGQNVTFRCDPISEHNRLYWYRQTLGQGPEFLTYFQNEAQLEKSRLLSDRFSAERPKGSFSTLEIQRTEQGDSAMYLCASSSSGLSLWDTQYFGPGTRLTVL.

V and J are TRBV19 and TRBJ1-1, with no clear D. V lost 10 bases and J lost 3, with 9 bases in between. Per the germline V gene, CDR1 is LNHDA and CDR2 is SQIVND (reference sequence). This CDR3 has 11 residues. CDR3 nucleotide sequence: TGTGCCAACGTGTGGTACACTGAAGCTTTCTTT. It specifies CANVWYTEAFF. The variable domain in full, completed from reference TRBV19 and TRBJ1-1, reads DGGITQSPKYLFRKEGQNVTLSCEQNLNHDAMYWYRQDPGQGLRLIYYSQIVNDFQKGDIAEGYSVSREKKESFPLTVTSAQKNPTAFYLCANVWYTEAFFGQGTRLTVV.

The CDR3 sequence: CASSSIGDTGELFF. DNA for the CDR3: TGTGCCAGCTCAAGTATCGGAGATACCGGGGAGCTGTTTTTT. J is TRBJ2-2 and V is TRBV18; D is undetermined. CDR1 is KGHSH, CDR2 LQKENI, per germline. CDR3 size: 14 residues. The V gene lost 5 bases and the J gene lost 5 bases, with 12 bases spanning the gap. Filled out from reference TRBV18 and TRBJ2-2, the complete variable domain reads NAGVMQNPRHLVRRRGQEARLRCSPMKGHSHVYWYRQLPEEGLKFMVYLQKENIIDESGMPKERFSAEFPKEGPSILRIQQVVRGDSAAYFCASSSIGDTGELFFGEGSRLTVL.

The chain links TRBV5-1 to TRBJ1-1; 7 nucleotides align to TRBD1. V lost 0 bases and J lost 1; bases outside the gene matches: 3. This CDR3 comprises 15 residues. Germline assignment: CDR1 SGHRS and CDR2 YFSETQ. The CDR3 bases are TGCGCCAGCAGCTTGGCGAGGACAGGGAACACTGAAGCTTTCTTT. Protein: CASSLARTGNTEAFF.

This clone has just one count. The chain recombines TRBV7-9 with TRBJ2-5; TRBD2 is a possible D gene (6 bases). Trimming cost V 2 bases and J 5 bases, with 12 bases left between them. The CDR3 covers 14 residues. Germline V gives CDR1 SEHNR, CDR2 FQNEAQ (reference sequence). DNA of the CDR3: TGTGCCAGCAGCTTAACCGCGGGACCTGAGACCCAGTACTTC. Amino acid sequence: CASSLTAGPETQYF. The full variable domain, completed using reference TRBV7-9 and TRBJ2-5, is DTGVSQNPRHKITKRGQNVTFRCDPISEHNRLYWYRQTLGQGPEFLTYFQNEAQLEKSRLLSDRFSAERPKGSFSTLEIQRTEQGDSAMYLCASSLTAGPETQYFGPGTRLLVL.

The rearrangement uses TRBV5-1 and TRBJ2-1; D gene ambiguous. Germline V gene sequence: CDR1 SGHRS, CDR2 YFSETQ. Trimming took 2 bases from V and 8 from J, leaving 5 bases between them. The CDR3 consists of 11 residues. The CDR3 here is CASSFEDEQFF. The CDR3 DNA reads TGCGCCAGCAGCTTCGAGGATGAGCAGTTCTTC.

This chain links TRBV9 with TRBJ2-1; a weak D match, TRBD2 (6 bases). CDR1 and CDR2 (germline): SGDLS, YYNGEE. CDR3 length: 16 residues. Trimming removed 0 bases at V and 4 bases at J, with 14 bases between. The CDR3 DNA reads TGTGCCAGCAGCGTAGGACCTGGACTACCTTACAATGAGCAGTTCTTC. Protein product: CASSVGPGLPYNEQFF.

CDR3: CASSPSGTSYEQYF. For the CDR3, the DNA is TGTGCCAGCAGTCCCTCAGGGACCTCCTACGAGCAGTACTTC. The chain recombines TRBV28 with TRBJ2-7; either TRBD1 or TRBD2 may supply D (5 bases each). The CDR3 is 14 amino acids. Per the germline V gene, CDR1 is MDHEN and CDR2 is SYDVKM. V shed 5 bases and J shed 0 bases, with 11 bases lying between them.

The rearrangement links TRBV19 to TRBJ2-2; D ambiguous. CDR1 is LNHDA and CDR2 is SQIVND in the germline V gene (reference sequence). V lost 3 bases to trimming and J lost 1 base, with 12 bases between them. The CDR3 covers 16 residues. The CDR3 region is CASSIVRLQNTGELFF. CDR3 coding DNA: TGTGCCAGTAGTATCGTCCGACTCCAGAACACCGGGGAGCTGTTTTTT.

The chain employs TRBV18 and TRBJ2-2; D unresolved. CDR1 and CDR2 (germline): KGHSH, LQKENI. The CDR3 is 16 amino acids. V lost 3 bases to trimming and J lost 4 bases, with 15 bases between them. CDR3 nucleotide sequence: TGTGCCAGCTCACCGTCTACAATTATACCCACCGGGGAGCTGTTTTTT. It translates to CASSPSTIIPTGELFF.